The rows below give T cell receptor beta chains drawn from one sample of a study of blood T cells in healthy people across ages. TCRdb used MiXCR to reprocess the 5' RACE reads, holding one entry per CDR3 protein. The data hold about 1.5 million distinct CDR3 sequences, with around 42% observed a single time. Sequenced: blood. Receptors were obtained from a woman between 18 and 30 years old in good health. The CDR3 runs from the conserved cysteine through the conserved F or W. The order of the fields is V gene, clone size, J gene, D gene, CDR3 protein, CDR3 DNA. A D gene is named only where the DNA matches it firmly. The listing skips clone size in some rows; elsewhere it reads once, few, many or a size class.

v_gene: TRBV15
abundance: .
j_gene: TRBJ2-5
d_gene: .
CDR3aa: CATSRVSPSPKAETQYF
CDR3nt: TGTGCCACCAGCAGAGTAAGCCCCAGCCCCAAGGCAGAGACCCAGTACTTC

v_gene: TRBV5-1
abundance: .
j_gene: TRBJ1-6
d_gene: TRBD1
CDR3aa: CASRATGVNSPLHF
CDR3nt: TGCGCCAGCAGGGCGACAGGGGTCAATTCACCCCTCCACTTT

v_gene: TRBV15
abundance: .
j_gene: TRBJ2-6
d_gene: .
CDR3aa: CATTGLHSGANVLTF
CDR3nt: TGTGCCACCACTGGATTACACTCTGGGGCCAACGTCCTGACTTTC

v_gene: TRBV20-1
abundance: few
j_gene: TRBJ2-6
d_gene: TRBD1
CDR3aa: CSARGQALGANVLTF
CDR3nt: TGCAGTGCTAGGGGACAGGCCCTGGGGGCCAACGTCCTGACTTTC

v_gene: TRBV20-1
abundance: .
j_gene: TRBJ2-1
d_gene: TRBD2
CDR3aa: CSAREGVPFDNEQFF
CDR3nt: TGCAGTGCACGGGAGGGAGTCCCCTTTGACAATGAGCAGTTCTTC

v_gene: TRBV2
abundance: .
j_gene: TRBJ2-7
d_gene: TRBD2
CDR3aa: CASSDSGGANEQYF
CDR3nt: TGTGCCAGCAGTGATAGCGGGGGGGCCAACGAGCAGTACTTC

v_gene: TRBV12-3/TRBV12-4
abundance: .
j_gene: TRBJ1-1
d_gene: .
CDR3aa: CASSFRGVNTEAFF
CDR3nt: TGTGCCAGCAGTTTTCGAGGGGTGAACACTGAAGCTTTCTTT

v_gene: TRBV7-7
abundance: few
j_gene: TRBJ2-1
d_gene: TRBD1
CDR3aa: CASSLSGDRNNEQFF
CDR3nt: TGTGCCAGCAGCTTAAGTGGGGACAGGAACAATGAGCAGTTCTTC

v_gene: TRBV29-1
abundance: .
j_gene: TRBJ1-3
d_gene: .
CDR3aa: CSALPSAGNTIYF
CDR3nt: TGCAGCGCCCTTCCCTCGGCTGGAAACACCATATATTTT

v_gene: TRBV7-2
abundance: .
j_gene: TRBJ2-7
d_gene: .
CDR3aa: CASSLGIGTAYEQYF
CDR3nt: TGTGCCAGCAGCTTAGGCATCGGGACCGCCTACGAGCAGTACTTC

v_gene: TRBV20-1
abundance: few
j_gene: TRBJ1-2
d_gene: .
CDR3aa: CSARTSSNYGYTF
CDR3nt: TGCAGTGCGAGAACTTCATCAAACTATGGCTACACCTTC

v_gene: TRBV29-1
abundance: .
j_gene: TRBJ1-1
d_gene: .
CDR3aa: CSVGKGDTEAFF
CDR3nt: TGCAGCGTTGGGAAGGGAGACACTGAAGCTTTCTTT

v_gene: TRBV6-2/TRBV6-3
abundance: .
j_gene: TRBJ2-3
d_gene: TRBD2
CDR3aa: CASSYEAGGNTDTQYF
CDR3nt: TGTGCCAGCAGTTACGAAGCGGGGGGAAACACAGATACGCAGTATTTT

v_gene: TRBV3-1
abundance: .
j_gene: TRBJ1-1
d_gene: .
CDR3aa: CASSSGRGLGTEAFF
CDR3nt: TGTGCCAGCAGCTCTGGGAGGGGACTAGGCACTGAAGCTTTCTTT

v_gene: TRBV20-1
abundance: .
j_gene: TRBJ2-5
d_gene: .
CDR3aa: CSARETVQETQYF
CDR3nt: TGCAGTGCTAGAGAAACAGTTCAAGAGACCCAGTACTTC

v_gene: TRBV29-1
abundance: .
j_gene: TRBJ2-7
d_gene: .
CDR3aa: CSVAKGVGSYEQYF
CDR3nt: TGCAGCGTCGCCAAGGGGGTAGGGTCCTACGAGCAGTACTTC

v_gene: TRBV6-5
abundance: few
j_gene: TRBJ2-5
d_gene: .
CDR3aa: CASNAPGRETQYF
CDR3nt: TGTGCCAGCAACGCCCCTGGACGAGAGACCCAGTACTTC

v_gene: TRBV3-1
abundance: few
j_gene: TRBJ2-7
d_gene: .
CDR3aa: CASSKIPETYEQYF
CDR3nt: TGTGCCAGCAGCAAGATACCAGAAACCTACGAGCAGTACTTC

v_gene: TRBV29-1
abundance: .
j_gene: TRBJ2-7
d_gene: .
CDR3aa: CSVVGQLNNEQYF
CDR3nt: TGCAGCGTTGTGGGCCAGTTAAACAATGAGCAGTACTTC

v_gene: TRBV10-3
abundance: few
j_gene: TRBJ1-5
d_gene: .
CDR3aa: CAIRGGGAQPQHF
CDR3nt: TGTGCCATCAGGGGGGGAGGTGCTCAGCCCCAGCATTTT

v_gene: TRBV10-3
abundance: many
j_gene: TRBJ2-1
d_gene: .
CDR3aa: CAISESTGKRKGYNEQFF
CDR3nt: TGTGCCATCAGTGAGTCGACGGGGAAGCGGAAGGGATACAATGAGCAGTTCTTC

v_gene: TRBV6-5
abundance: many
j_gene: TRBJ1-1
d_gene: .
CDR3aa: CASSYSLNTEAFF
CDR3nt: TGTGCCAGCAGTTACTCCCTGAACACTGAAGCTTTCTTT

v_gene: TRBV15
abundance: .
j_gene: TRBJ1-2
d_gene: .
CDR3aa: CATSRGYSDYGYTF
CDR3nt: TGTGCCACCAGCAGAGGTTACTCGGACTATGGCTACACCTTC

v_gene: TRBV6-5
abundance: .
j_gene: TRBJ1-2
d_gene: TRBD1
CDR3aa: CASINRGLNYGYTF
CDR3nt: TGTGCCAGCATTAACAGGGGTCTCAACTATGGCTACACCTTC

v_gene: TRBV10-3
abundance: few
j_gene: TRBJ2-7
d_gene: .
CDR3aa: CAIKGGPGYYEQYF
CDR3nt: TGTGCCATCAAGGGCGGCCCGGGATACTACGAGCAGTACTTC

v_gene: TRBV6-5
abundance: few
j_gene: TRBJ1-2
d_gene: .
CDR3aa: CASGTRRNYGYTF
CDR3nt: TGTGCCAGCGGAACGAGGAGGAACTATGGCTACACCTTC

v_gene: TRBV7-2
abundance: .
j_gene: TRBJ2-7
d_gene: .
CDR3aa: CASSRGLADSYNEQYF
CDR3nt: TGTGCCAGCAGCCGGGGGCTAGCGGACTCCTACAATGAGCAGTACTTC

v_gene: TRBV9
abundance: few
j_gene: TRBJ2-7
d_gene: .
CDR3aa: CASSPKVAYNEQYF
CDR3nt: TGTGCCAGCAGCCCCAAGGTGGCTTACAATGAGCAGTACTTC

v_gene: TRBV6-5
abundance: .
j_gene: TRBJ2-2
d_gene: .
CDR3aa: CASNRDVTGELFF
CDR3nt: TGTGCCAGCAACCGGGACGTCACCGGGGAGCTGTTTTTT

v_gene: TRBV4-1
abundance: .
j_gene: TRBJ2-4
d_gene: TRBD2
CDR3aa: CASSRDYEIAASIQYF
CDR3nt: TGCGCCAGCAGCCGGGACTACGAAATTGCCGCAAGCATTCAGTACTTC

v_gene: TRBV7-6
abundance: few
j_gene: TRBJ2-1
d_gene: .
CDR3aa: CASSLVVGGSEQFF
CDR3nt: TGTGCCAGCAGCTTAGTGGTCGGCGGAAGTGAGCAGTTCTTC

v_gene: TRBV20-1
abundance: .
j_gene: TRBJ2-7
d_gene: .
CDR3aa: CSATPGIREQYF
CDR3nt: TGCAGTGCTACCCCGGGGATCCGCGAGCAGTACTTC

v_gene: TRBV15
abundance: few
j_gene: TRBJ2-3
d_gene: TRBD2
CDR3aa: CATSRGGTNTDTQYF
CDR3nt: TGTGCCACCAGCAGAGGGGGGACTAATACAGATACGCAGTATTTT

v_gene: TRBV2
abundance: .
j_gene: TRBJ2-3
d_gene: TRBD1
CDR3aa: CASGWAISGTDASTDTQYF
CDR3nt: TGTGCCAGCGGTTGGGCCATCTCCGGGACAGATGCTAGCACAGATACGCAGTATTTT

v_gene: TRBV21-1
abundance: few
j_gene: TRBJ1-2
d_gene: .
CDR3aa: CANPGLGYVRVFYGYTF
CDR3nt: TGTGCCAACCCCGGATTGGGCTACGTCAGGGTTTTCTATGGCTACACCTTC

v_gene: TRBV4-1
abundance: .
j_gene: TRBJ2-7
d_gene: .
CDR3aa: CASSQVGVETYEQYF
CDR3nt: TGCGCCAGCAGCCAAGTGGGAGTGGAGACCTACGAGCAGTACTTC

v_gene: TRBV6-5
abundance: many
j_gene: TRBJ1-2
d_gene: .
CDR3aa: CASSYTTGRNYGYTF
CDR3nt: TGTGCCAGCAGTTACACTACAGGACGTAACTATGGCTACACCTTC

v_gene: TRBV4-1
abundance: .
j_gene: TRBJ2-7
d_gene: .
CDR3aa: CASSQSPWEQYF
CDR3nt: TGCGCCAGCAGCCAATCCCCATGGGAGCAGTACTTC

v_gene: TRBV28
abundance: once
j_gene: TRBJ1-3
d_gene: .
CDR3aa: CASSDTGSNRVDGNTIYF
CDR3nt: TGTGCCAGCAGTGATACCGGTTCGAACAGGGTGGATGGAAACACCATATATTTT

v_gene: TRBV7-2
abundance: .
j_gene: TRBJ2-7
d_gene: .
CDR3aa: CPSSLGASLGEQYF
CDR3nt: TGTCCCAGCAGCTTAGGTGCTAGTCTAGGCGAGCAGTACTTC

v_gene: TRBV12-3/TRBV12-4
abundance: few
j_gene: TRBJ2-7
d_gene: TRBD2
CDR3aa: CASSLGLAGVTEQYF
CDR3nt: TGTGCCAGCAGTTTAGGACTAGCGGGAGTCACCGAGCAGTACTTC

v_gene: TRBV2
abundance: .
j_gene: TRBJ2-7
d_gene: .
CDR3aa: CATKNGALSYEQYF
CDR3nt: TGTGCTACAAAAAACGGGGCGCTCTCCTACGAGCAGTACTTC

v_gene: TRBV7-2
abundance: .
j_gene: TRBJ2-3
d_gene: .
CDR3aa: CASSLVDLADTQYF
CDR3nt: TGTGCCAGCAGCTTAGTCGATCTAGCAGATACGCAGTATTTT

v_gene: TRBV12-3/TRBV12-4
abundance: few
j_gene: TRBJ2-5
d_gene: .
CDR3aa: CASSDRQVQETQYF
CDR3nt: TGTGCCAGCAGTGACCGACAGGTTCAAGAGACCCAGTACTTC

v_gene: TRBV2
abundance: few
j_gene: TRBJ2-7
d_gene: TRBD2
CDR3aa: CASSELASGAYEQYF
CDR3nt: TGTGCCAGCAGTGAATTGGCTAGCGGGGCCTACGAGCAGTACTTC

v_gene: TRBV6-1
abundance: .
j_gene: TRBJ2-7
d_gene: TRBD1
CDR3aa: CASSEKRDRATYEQYF
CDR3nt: TGTGCCAGCAGTGAAAAAAGGGACAGGGCGACCTACGAGCAGTACTTC

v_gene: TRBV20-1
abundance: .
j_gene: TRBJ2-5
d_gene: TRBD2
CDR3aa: CSASGLVTYKQYF
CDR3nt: TGCAGTGCTTCGGGACTAGTGACCTACAAGCAGTACTTC

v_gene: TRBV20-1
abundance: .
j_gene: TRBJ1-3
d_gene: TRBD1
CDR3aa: CSASPWTGGLLSGNTIYF
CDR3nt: TGCAGTGCTAGCCCCTGGACAGGGGGCCTTCTCTCTGGAAACACCATATATTTT

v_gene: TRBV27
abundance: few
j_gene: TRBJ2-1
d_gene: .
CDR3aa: CASSTRRNPLTDYNEQFF
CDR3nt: TGTGCCAGCAGTACGAGAAGGAACCCCTTAACTGACTACAATGAGCAGTTCTTC

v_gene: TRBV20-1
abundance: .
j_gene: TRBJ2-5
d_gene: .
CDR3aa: CSAREEIGGNQYF
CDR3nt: TGCAGTGCTAGGGAGGAAATAGGCGGGAACCAGTACTTC

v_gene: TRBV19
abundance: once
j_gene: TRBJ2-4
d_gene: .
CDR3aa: CASSIGDIQYF
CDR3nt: TGTGCCAGTAGTATAGGGGACATTCAGTACTTC

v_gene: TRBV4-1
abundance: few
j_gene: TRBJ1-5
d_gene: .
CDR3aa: CASSQDMRNGQPQHF
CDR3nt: TGCGCCAGCAGCCAAGATATGAGGAACGGGCAGCCCCAGCATTTT

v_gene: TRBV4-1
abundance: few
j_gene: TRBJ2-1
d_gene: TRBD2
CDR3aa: CASSQPLVGGGFCEQFF
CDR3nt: TGCGCCAGCAGCCAGCCCCTTGTGGGGGGGGGATTCTGTGAGCAGTTCTTC

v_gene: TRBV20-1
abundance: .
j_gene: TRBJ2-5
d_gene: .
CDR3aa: CSASPIGRETQYF
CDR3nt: TGCAGTGCTAGCCCCATAGGGAGGGAGACCCAGTACTTC

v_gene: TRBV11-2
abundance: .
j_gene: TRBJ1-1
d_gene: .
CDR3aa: CASSPSGGGSNTEAFF
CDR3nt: TGTGCCAGCAGCCCTAGCGGGGGGGGATCGAACACTGAAGCTTTCTTT

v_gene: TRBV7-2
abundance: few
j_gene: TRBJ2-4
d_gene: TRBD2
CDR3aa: CASSFQGTSGNKNIQYF
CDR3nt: TGTGCCAGCAGCTTTCAAGGGACTAGCGGGAACAAAAACATTCAGTACTTC

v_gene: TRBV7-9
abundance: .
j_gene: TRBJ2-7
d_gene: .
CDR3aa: CASSLASLSYEQYF
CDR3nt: TGTGCCAGCAGCTTAGCTAGCTTGTCCTACGAGCAGTACTTC

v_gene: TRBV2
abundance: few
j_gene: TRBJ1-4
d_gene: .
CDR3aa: CASRLTATNEKLFF
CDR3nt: TGTGCCAGCAGGTTGACAGCAACTAATGAAAAACTGTTTTTT

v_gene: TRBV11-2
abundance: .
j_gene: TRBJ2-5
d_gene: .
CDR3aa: CASSAGPKETQYF
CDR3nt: TGTGCCAGCAGCGCGGGACCAAAAGAGACCCAGTACTTC

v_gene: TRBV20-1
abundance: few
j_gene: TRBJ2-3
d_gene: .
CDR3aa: CSARGWTTKNTDTQYF
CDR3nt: TGCAGTGCTAGAGGATGGACTACTAAAAACACAGATACGCAGTATTTT